This T cell receptor beta chain is from a study of cytomegalovirus exposure and HLA in healthy donors (dated by TCRdb to the late 2010s). For context, the study as a whole: An earlier analysis of roughly 570 of the donors reported about 280 Gb of sequence data and 95 million to 120 million unique TCR beta sequences obtained from about 179 million T cells. An early release covering 550 to 650 HLA-typed donors comprised about 320 gigabases of sequencing data and roughly 86 million unique TCR sequences. Every discovery cohort repertoire had been produced on one sequencing platform. Rather than using new phenotypic data, the later analysis identified candidate immune exposures from TCR beta sequences and from how often those sequences occurred across donors. Donor age, sex, ethnicity and CMV serostatus were compiled together with the repertoire data. Along with the roughly 700-subject first cohort, a separate validation cohort of approximately 110 different subjects was used. Among almost 400 genotyped donors of the cohort, an average of 235,054 unique TCR beta nucleotide sequences were sequenced per donor, about a sixth of them non-productive. A later analysis re-analyzed previously published TCR beta repertoires from roughly 690 donors and added high-resolution HLA genotyping to study TCR occurrence patterns. In a later genetic analysis, genome-wide SNP genotypes for 398 of the 666 donors were used, and that subset was treated as a discovery cohort. To predict cytomegalovirus infection status, the study brought together high-throughput TCR immunosequencing, statistical association of individual TCRs with disease status, and machine learning. To decide whether each TCR beta V gene segment behaved as functional or pseudogenic, an earlier analysis of approximately 590 of the donors relied on high-throughput TCR beta sequencing. The genetic ancestry cluster associated with self-reported Caucasian donors included about four fifths of the roughly 360 genotyped donors. Four to six DR-DQ haplotypes were handled as single units for association and clustering, since linkage in the cohort was strong. The T cell repertoires of 670 or so subjects were profiled by immunosequencing and related to cytomegalovirus serostatus. HLA typing covered class I and class II loci at four-digit resolution. The number of donors typed differed by locus, with roughly 629-640 for A, B, C, DRB1 and DQB1, 522 for DQA1, 600 to 610 for DPA1, and around 460 for DPB1. The study aimed to test whether signatures of past pathogen exposure could be identified by cataloging public T cell receptors.

The V and J ends are trimmed by 5 bases and 0 bases, leaving 10 bases between them. The CDR3 sequence holds 15 residues, the cysteine and phenylalanine included. Only the CDR3 region is kept as DNA, spanning 45 bases read in frame from base 1. The germline V gene (reference sequence) gives CDR1 as SEHNR and CDR2 as FQNEAQ. This clone has only a few counts. The specificity of this receptor is unknown. Base qualities are not provided; no much larger clone lies one nucleotide away. The sample carries other DNA sequences with the same CDR3. The cohort comprised around 690 healthy bone marrow donors. Cohort members were all nominally healthy when sampled, although unrecorded immune exposures were likely present. The donor tested CMV seronegative, placing the donor among the 350 or so seronegative members of the cohort. A peripheral blood sample was provided by each donor, and peripheral blood mononuclear cells were used for TCR beta sequencing. The Qiagen DNeasy Blood Extraction Kit was used to extract genomic DNA from the blood cell samples.

Library preparation employed the immunoSEQ multiplex PCR assay. For the multiplex PCR, a mixture combining 60 forward primers for TCR Vbeta segments and 13 reverse primers for TCR Jbeta segments was used. Amplification of the CDR3 region of rearranged TCR beta genes was performed with a multiplex PCR assay on genomic DNA. The amplified TCR beta libraries were sequenced on the Illumina HiSeq System as 87-base-pair reads. The published analysis was carried out like this. In a later analysis, approximately 74 million unique TCR beta chains were counted across the 650 to 700 repertoires, and approximately 9.9 million of these chains were shared by at least two donors. A nearest-neighbor algorithm error-corrected the raw reads and collapsed the reads into unique sequences, merging closely related sequences to remove PCR and sequencing errors. Alignment of CDR3 sequences to IMGT reference sequences was used to assign V, D and J gene segments. Each retained sequence needed at least a six-nucleotide match to both a V gene segment and a J gene segment. A rearrangement counted as productive if the CDR3 had no stop codons and remained in frame with V and J, and every other rearrangement counted as non-productive. Following IMGT convention, CDR3 was defined as the stretch from the second conserved V-encoded cysteine up to the conserved J-encoded phenylalanine. The earlier analysis of fewer than 750 of the donors excluded sequences that lacked an unambiguous match to a single V gene segment. An earlier analysis of some 500 of the donors classified V segments as functional when productive rearrangements were above 56.7% and as segregating when the standard deviation between donors was above 5%. A statistical classification framework was built to diagnose cytomegalovirus status from the catalog of TCR beta chain sequences. A later analysis assigned V and J genes by comparing TCR nucleotide sequences with IMGT/GENE-DB human TR gene sequences. In a later analysis, CDR3 sequences and most-parsimonious VDJ recombination scenarios were assigned using the TCRdist pipeline. A later analysis defined each TCR beta chain by its CDR3 amino acid sequence plus V-gene family, and excluded reads lacking a unique V-gene family. A later analysis removed 592 highly shared, low-generation-probability nucleotide sequences to deal with suspected cross-contamination and a sequencing artifact. In a later analysis, a clonal expansion index was calculated for each public chain from normalized within-repertoire ranks of inferred template counts. In a later analysis, generation probabilities were computed using a VDJ recombination model fitted to out-of-frame rearrangements, and the results were checked against IGoR. Hypergeometric tests were used in a later analysis to score TCR-TCR, TCR-HLA and TCR-CMV co-occurrence, with a repertoire-size bias correction applied to the TCR pairs. In a later analysis, false discovery rates were estimated by permuting HLA or CMV assignments 20 times. In a later analysis, co-occurring TCRs were grouped using DBSCAN, with TCRdist sequence similarity added in when clustering inside HLA-allele-positive subsets. Repertoires with fewer than 30,000 or more than 120,000 public chains, plus five repertoires with anomalous nucleotide sharing, were excluded from co-occurrence clustering. Imported from immuneACCESS, the table was reduced by TCRdb to in-frame sequences with V and J called. These copies leave out some clones; in studies compared against another copy, an unresolved V gene accounts for under half, and the cause of the remainder is not known. V and J calls and clone size are as listed in that table; D and trimming were resolved from the DNA. The sample records about 150,000 clones, more than 7.5% of which are singletons. 1.8% of the sample goes to the ten largest clones.

What the work shows at the level of the full study, not this receptor alone: V-gene and J-gene trimming of TCR beta chains was associated with a missense DCLRE1C variant in a later genetic analysis, and the association was replicated in an independent cohort. A cluster of highly shared sequence variants was judged likely to be a technical artifact of the sequencing pipeline. A later analysis found that TCR association rates varied across HLA loci, with DRB1 alleles showing the most associated TCRs and HLA-C alleles the fewest. In the study, around 150 TCR beta chains were listed as associated with cytomegalovirus. It was suggested by the authors that the approach could potentially be generalized to other disease states and immunological phenotypes. Because the 87-base-pair reads could not distinguish some IMGT-functional V segments, including TRBV6-2 and TRBV6-3, those segments were excluded. A later analysis associated 15,000 to 20,000 TCR beta sequences with specific HLA alleles at a false discovery rate of 0.05. Because some donors lacked HLA typing at each locus, the association tests relied only on the typed subset. When HLA alleles, especially DR and DQ, strongly co-occurred, attributing TCR associations to individual alleles was difficult. In a later analysis, HLA-associated TCR beta chains were found to be more clonally expanded and to have lower generation probabilities than equally common non-associated chains. The only immune exposure information available for the cohort was CMV serostatus. A further reported finding was that TCR beta sequences accurately predicted the HLA-A and HLA-B alleles for most subjects in the first cohort. Several of the top co-occurrence clusters appeared to be linked to parvovirus B19, influenza, CMV and Epstein-Barr virus, according to a later analysis. Roughly uniform sequencing depth across donors was assumed in presence/absence analyses, although this assumption may not hold. Most CMV-associated TCR beta chains appeared to be HLA-restricted in a later analysis, and the HLA associations seemed to be driven largely by CMV exposure. A later genetic analysis reported fewer N-insertions in productive TCRs among donors in an Asian-associated ancestry cluster than the roughly 690-donor mean. In this cohort, only TCR beta chains were sequenced, and detectable features were limited by the absence of alpha or paired-chain data. Three of the identified cytomegalovirus-associated TCR beta chains were confirmed in vitro to be specific for cytomegalovirus antigens. The earlier analysis of about 600 of the donors excluded roughly 17 rarely observed V segments, including chromosome 9 orphons, because counts were too low. In an earlier analysis of some 500 of the donors, most TCR beta V segments appeared in productive rearrangements about 87% or about 30% of the time, broadly matching IMGT annotations. The classifier was reported to diagnose cytomegalovirus status with high specificity and sensitivity in both the original and validation cohorts. Linkage disequilibrium might explain the correlated functional status among segregating V segments, but an unknown experimental factor could not be ruled out. Across donors, most TCR sequences were observed very rarely, whereas some public TCRs were present in many individuals.

The chain is made from TRBV7-9 and TRBJ1-4; the D gene assignment is ambiguous. The source is a man aged 45-65 years in good health and CMV-seronegative. Sequenced material: PBMCs. The CDR3 region has the sequence CASSPTVATNEKLFF. Here is the DNA: TGTGCCAGCAGCCCCACAGTTGCAACTAATGAAAAACTGTTTTTT.